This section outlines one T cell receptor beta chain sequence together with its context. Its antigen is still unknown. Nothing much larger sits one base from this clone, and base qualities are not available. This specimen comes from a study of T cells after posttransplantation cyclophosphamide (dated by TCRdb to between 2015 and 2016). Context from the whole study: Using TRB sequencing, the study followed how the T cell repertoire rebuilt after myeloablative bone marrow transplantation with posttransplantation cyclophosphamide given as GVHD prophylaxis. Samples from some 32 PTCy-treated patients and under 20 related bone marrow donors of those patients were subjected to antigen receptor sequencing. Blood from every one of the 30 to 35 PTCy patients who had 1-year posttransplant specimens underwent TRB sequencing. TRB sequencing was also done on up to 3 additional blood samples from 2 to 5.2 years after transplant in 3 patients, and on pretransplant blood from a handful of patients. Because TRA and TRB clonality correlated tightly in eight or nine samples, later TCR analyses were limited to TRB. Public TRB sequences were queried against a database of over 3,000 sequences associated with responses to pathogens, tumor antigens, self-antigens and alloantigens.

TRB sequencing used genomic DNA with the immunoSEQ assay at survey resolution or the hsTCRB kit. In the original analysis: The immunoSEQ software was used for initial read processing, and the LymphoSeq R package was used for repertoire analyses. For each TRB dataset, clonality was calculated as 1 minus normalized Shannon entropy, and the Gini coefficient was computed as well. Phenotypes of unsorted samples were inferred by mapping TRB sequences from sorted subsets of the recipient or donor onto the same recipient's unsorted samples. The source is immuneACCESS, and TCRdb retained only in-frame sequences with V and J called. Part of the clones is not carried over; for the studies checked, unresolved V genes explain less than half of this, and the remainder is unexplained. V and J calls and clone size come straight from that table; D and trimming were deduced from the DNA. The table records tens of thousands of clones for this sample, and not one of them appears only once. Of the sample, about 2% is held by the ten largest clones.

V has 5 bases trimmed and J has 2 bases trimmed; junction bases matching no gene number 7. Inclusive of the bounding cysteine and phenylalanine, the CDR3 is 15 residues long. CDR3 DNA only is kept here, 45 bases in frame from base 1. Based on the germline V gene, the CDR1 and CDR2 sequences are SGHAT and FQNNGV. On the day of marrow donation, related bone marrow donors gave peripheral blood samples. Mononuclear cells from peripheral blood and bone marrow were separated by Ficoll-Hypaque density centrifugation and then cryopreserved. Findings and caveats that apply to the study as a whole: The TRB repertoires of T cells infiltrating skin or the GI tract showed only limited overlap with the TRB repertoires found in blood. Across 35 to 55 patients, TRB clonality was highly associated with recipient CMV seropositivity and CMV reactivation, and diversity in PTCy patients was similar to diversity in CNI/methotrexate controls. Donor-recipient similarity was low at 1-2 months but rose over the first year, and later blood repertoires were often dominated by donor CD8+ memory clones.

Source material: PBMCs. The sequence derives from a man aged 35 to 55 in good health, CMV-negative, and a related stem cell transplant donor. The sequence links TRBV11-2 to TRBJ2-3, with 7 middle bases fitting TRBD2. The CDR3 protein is CASSPVGGTTDTQYF. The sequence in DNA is TGTGCCAGCAGCCCTGTGGGGGGGACCACAGATACGCAGTATTTT. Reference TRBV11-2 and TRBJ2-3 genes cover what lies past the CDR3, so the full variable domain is EAGVAQSPRYKIIEKRQSVAFWCNPISGHATLYWYQQILGQGPKLLIQFQNNGVVDDSQLPKDRFSAERLKGVDSTLKIQPAKLEDSAVYLCASSPVGGTTDTQYFGPGTRLTVL.